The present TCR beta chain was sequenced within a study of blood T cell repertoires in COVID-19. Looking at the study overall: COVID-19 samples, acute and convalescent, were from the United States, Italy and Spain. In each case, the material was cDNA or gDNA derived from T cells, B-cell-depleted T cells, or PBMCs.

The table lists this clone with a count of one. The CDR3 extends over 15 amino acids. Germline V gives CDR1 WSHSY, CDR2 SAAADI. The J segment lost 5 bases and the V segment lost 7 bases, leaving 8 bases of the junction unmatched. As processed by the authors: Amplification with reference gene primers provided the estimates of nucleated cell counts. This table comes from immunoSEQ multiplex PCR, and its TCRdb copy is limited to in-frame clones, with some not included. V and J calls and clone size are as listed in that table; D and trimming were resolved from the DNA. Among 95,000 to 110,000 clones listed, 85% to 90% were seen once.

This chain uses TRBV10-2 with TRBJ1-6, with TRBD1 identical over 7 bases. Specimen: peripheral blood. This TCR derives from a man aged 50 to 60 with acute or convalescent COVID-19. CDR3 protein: CASIPGQINNSPLHF. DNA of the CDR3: TGCGCCAGCATACCGGGACAGATTAATAATTCACCCCTCCACTTT.